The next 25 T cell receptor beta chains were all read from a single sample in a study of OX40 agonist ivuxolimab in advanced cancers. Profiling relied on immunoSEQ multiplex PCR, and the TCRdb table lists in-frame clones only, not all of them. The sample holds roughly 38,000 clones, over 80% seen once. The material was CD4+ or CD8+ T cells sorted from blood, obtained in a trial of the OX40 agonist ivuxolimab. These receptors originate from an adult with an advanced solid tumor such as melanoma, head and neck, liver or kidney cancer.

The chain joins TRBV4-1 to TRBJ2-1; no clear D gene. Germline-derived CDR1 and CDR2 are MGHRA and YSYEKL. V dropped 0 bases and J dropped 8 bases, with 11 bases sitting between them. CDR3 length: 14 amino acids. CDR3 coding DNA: TGCGCCAGCAGCCAAGATAGGATTCCAGATGAGCAGTTCTTC. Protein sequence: CASSQDRIPDEQFF.

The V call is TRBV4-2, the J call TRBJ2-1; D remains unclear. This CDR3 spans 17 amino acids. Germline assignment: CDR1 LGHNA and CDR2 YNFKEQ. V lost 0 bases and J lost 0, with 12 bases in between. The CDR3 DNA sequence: TGTGCCAGCAGCCAAGATCACTTCGGCCTCTCCTACAATGAGCAGTTCTTC. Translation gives CASSQDHFGLSYNEQFF.

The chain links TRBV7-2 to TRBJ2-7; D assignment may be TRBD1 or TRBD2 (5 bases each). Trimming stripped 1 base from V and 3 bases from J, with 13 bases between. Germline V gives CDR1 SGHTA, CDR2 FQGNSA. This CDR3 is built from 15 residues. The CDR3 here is CASSLESQGDYEQYF. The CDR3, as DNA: TGTGCCAGCAGCTTAGAAAGTCAGGGAGACTACGAGCAGTACTTC.

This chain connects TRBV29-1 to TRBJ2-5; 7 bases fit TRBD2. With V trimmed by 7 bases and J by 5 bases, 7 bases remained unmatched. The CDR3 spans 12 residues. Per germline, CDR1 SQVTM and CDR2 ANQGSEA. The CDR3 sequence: CSGRLASETQYF. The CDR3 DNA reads TGCAGCGGCCGACTAGCATCGGAGACCCAGTACTTC.

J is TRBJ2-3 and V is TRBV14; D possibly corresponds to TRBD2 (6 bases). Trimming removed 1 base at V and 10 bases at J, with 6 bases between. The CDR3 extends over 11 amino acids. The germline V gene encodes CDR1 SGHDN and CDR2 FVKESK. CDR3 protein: CASSQGGAQYF. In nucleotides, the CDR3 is TGTGCCAGCAGCCAAGGCGGGGCGCAGTATTTT. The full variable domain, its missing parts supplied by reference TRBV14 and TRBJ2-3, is EAGVTQFPSHSVIEKGQTVTLRCDPISGHDNLYWYRRVMGKEIKFLLHFVKESKQDESGMPNNRFLAERTGGTYSTLKVQPAELEDSGVYFCASSQGGAQYFGPGTRLTVL.

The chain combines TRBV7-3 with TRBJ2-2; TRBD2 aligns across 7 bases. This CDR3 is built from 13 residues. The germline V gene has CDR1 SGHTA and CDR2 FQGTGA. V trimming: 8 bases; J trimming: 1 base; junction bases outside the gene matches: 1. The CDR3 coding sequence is TGTGCCAGCGAGCGGGAGAACACCGGGGAGCTGTTTTTT. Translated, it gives CASERENTGELFF. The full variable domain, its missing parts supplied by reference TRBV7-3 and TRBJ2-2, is GAGVSQTPSNKVTEKGKYVELRCDPISGHTALYWYRQSLGQGPEFLIYFQGTGAADDSGLPNDRFFAVRPEGSVSTLKIQRTERGDSAVYLCASERENTGELFFGEGSRLTVL.

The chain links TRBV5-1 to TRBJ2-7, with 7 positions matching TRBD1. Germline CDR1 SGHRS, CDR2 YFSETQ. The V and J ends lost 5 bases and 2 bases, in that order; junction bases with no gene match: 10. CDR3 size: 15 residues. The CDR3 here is CASRDRSPLTYEQYF. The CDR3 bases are TGCGCCAGCAGGGACAGGTCCCCACTTACCTACGAGCAGTACTTC.

CDR3 sequence: CASSYFVNSGANVLTF. The CDR3 coding sequence is TGTGCCAGCAGTTACTTTGTGAACTCTGGGGCCAACGTCCTGACTTTC. The V and J genes are TRBV6-5 and TRBJ2-6, with no clear D. The V gene lost 1 base and the J gene lost 0 bases, with 7 bases spanning the gap. Looked up from germline, CDR1 is MNHEY and CDR2 is SVGAGI. The CDR3 is made up of 16 amino acids.

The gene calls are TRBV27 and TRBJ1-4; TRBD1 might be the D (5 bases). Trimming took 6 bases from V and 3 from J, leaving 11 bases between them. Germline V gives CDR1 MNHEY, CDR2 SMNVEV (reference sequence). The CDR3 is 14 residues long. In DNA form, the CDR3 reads TGTGCCAGCAGCCGACAGAACTCTAATGAAAAACTGTTTTTT. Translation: CASSRQNSNEKLFF.

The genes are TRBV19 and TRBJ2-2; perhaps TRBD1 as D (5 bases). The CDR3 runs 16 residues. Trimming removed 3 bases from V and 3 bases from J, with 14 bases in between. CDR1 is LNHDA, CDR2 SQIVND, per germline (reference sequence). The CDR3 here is CASSISAGLDTGELFF. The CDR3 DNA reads TGTGCCAGTAGTATCTCTGCAGGGCTGGACACCGGGGAGCTGTTTTTT.

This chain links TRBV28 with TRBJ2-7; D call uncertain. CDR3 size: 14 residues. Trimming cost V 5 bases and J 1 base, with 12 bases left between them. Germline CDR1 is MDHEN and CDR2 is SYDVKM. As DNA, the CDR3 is TGTGCCAGCAGTACCCCGTCGCCGTCCTACGAGCAGTACTTC. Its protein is CASSTPSPSYEQYF.

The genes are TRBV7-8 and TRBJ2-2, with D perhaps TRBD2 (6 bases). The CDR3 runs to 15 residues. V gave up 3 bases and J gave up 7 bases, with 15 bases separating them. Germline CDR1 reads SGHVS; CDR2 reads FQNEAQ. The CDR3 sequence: CASSLDSGRYGELFF. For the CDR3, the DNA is TGTGCCAGCAGCTTGGACTCTGGGAGGTACGGGGAGCTGTTTTTT.

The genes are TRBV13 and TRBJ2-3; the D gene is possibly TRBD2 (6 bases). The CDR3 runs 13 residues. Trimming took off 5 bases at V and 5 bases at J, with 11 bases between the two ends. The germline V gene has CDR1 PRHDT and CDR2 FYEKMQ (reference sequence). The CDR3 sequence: CASSGGPRDTQYF. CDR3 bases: TGTGCCAGCAGCGGAGGGCCAAGAGATACGCAGTATTTT.

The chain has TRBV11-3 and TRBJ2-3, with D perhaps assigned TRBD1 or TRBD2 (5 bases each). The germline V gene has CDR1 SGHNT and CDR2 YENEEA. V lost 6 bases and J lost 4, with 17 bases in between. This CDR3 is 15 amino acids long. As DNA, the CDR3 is TGTGCCAGCAGAATTAGAGGGTTGGGGGCAGATACGCAGTATTTT. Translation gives CASRIRGLGADTQYF.

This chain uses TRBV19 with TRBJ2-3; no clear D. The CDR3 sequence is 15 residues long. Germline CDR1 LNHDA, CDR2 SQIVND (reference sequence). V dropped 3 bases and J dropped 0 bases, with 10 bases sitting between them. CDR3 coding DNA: TGTGCCAGTAGTATTGGAAGGGTTAGCACAGATACGCAGTATTTT. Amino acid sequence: CASSIGRVSTDTQYF.

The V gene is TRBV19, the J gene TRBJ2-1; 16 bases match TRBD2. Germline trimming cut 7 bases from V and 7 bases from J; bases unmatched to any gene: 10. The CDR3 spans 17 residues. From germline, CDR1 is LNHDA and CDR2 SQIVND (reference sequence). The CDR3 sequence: CASKGTSGRAGGNEQFF. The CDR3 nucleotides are TGTGCCAGTAAAGGGACTAGCGGGAGGGCCGGGGGTAATGAGCAGTTCTTC.

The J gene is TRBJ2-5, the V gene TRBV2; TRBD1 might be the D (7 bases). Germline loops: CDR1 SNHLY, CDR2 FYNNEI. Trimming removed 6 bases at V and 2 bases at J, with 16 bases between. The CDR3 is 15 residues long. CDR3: CASRLGGAGQETQYF. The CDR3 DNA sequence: TGTGCCAGCAGGCTAGGGGGCGCGGGACAAGAGACCCAGTACTTC.

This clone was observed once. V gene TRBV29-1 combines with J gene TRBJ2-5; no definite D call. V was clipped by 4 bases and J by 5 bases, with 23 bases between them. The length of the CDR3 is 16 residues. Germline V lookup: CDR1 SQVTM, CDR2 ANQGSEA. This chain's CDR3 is CSVVKGSTTSRETQYF. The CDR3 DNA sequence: TGCAGCGTTGTGAAGGGCTCCACGACCTCTCGGGAGACCCAGTACTTC. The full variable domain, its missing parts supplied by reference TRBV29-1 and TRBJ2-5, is SAVISQKPSRDICQRGTSLTIQCQVDSQVTMMFWYRQQPGQSLTLIATANQGSEATYESGFVIDKFPISRPNLTFSTLTVSNMSPEDSSIYLCSVVKGSTTSRETQYFGPGTRLLVL.

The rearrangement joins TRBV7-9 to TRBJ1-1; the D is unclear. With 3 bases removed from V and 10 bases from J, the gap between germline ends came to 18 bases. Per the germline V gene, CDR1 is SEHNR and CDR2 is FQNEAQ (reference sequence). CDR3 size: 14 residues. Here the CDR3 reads CASSFNHLIGGAFF. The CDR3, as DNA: TGTGCCAGCAGCTTTAACCACCTAATAGGAGGAGCTTTCTTT.

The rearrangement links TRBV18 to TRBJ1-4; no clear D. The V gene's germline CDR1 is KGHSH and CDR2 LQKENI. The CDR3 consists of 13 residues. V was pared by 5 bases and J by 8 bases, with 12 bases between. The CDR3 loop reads CASSSAAREKLFF. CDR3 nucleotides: TGTGCCAGCTCATCGGCTGCGAGAGAAAAACTGTTTTTT.

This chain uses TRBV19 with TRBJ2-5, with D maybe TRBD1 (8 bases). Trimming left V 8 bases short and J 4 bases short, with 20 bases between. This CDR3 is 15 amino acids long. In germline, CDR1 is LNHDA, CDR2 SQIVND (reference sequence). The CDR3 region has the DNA TGTGCCAGTCAAGCGGGGACAGGATGGAGAGAGACCCAGTACTTC. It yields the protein CASQAGTGWRETQYF.

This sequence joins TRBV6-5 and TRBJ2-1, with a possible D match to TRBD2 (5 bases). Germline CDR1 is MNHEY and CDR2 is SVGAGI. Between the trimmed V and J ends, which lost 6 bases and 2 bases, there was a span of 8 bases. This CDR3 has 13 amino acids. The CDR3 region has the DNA TGTGCCAGCAGAGCGGAAACCTACAATGAGCAGTTCTTC. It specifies CASRAETYNEQFF.

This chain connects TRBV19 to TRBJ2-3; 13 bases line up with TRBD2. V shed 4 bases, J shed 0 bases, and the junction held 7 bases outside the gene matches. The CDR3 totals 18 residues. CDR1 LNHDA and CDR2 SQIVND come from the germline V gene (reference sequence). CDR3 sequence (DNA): TGTGCCAGTAGTAAAACTAGCGGGAGGGCCGGAAGCACAGATACGCAGTATTTT. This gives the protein CASSKTSGRAGSTDTQYF.

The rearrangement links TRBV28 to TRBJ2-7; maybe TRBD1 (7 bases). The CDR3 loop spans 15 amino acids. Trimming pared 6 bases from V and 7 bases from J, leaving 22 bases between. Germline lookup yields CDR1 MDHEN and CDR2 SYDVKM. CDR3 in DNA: TGTGCCAGCAGGCTTAGTCCAGGGGGGTCGGGGGAGCAGTACTTC. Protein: CASRLSPGGSGEQYF.

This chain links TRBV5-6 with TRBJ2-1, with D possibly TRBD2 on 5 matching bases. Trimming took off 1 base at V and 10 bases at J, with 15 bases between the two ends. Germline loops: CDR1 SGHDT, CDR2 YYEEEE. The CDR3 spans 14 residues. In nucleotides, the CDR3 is TGTGCCAGCAGCTTGTGGGTCTTGGGCGGGGAGCAGTTCTTC. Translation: CASSLWVLGGEQFF. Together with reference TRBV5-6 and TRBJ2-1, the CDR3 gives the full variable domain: DAGVTQSPTHLIKTRGQQVTLRCSPKSGHDTVSWYQQALGQGPQFIFQYYEEEERQRGNFPDRFSGHQFPNYSSELNVNALLLGDSALYLCASSLWVLGGEQFFGPGTRLTVL.